The present TCR beta chain was sequenced within a study of T cell repertoires in cytomegalovirus infection. Study information: In public TCR beta signatures, there were indications of both CMV infection and matching HLA type.

TCRdb independently ran MiXCR on the reads; one entry per CDR3 protein. Altogether about 160,000 distinct CDR3 sequences are present, approximately 21% being singletons, with the ten largest covering 25%. Trimming removed 3 bases at V and 1 base at J, with 16 bases between. The CDR3 is 16 amino acids. Per germline, CDR1 SGHTA and CDR2 FQGNSA. As to this clonotype: Antigen: not known.

This sequence was found in a human donor in good health (CMV status not recorded). Some clones in this sample may be carry-over from other donors' samples. The rearrangement links TRBV7-2 to TRBJ2-7; D may be TRBD1 or TRBD2 (5 bases each). This specimen was CD8+ T cells from cultured PBMCs, taken from culture after CMV antigen stimulation. The CDR3 DNA reads as TGTGCCAGCAGCTTCACCCCGGGGCCTGTTTCCTACGAGCAGTACTTC. Translation: CASSFTPGPVSYEQYF.